This note documents a single TCR beta chain sequence. Germline values: CDR1 LNHDA, CDR2 SQIVND (reference sequence). V shed 5 bases and J 1 base; nucleotides not matched to a gene: 10. This CDR3 is 16 amino acids long. This entry is derived from a study of blood T cell repertoires in COVID-19. About the research overall: The study drew acute and convalescent COVID-19 samples from the United States, Italy and Spain. PBMCs, B-cell-depleted T cells, or T cells were the source of the cDNA or gDNA that made up the material.

In the original workflow: Reference gene primers were amplified, and this amplification served to estimate nucleated cell counts. Sequencing was performed with immunoSEQ multiplex PCR; in TCRdb, only in-frame clones are kept and a portion is missing. That table supplies the V and J calls and clone size; D and trimming were determined from the DNA. The repertoire holds over 110,000 clones, with 88% as singletons. What was sequenced was peripheral blood. V gene TRBV19 combines with J gene TRBJ2-7; 8 bases are a match to TRBD1. The source of this sequence is a human donor in a cohort sampled during active COVID-19. The CDR3 region is CASSPGTGWMSYEQYF. As DNA, the CDR3 is TGTGCCAGTAGTCCAGGGACAGGCTGGATGTCCTACGAGCAGTACTTC.